The clone carrying this TCR beta chain appeared once. Using immunoSEQ multiplex PCR, the repertoire was profiled, and TCRdb retains in-frame clones only, with some absent. Of fewer than 60,000 clones detected, 79% appear once; the ten largest clones hold about 25%. These data come from a study of blood T cell repertoires in COVID-19. Background on the study: The United States, Italy and Spain provided the acute and convalescent COVID-19 samples.

The germline gives CDR1 SGHTA, CDR2 FQGNSA. Trimming pared 5 bases from V and 6 bases from J, leaving 20 bases between. The CDR3 length is 16 residues. The source is a man between 65 and 80 years old with acute or convalescent COVID-19. The sequenced sample was peripheral blood. This chain joins TRBV7-2 and TRBJ2-1; D is ambiguous. In nucleotides, the CDR3 is TGTGCCAGCAGCCTATCTCTGGCCACAGAACGCAATGAGCAGTTCTTC. This gives the protein CASSLSLATERNEQFF.